This is a list of T cell receptor beta chains from one sample in a study of neurological immune-mediated disorders. TCRdb reanalysed the 5' RACE reads using MiXCR and keeps one entry per CDR3 protein. The top ten clones hold 4.4% of a sample with roughly 55,000 distinct CDR3 sequences, approximately 16% of them seen once. Input material: PBMCs. The receptors were gathered from a man between 60 and 70 years old in good health. The conserved cysteine and the conserved F or W are not part of the CDR3 here. The order of the fields is V gene, J gene, CDR3 protein.

V gene: TRBV7-2
J gene: TRBJ2-2
CDR3 protein: ASSLLAANTGELF

V gene: TRBV7-2
J gene: TRBJ1-3
CDR3 protein: ASSPPGHLSSGNTIY

V gene: TRBV5-4
J gene: TRBJ2-5
CDR3 protein: ASSPSGRLRQETQY

V gene: TRBV25-1
J gene: TRBJ1-2
CDR3 protein: ASSAKGGGYT

V gene: TRBV5-1
J gene: TRBJ2-7
CDR3 protein: ASSLARGNDGGNEQY

V gene: TRBV28
J gene: TRBJ2-7
CDR3 protein: ASSLPGQRTYEQY

V gene: TRBV20-1
J gene: TRBJ2-7
CDR3 protein: SATRGPSSYEQY

V gene: TRBV29-1
J gene: TRBJ2-1
CDR3 protein: SVDLAGGGNEQF

V gene: TRBV19
J gene: TRBJ2-7
CDR3 protein: ASSPWRTVSYEQY

V gene: TRBV5-1
J gene: TRBJ2-5
CDR3 protein: ASSLESGGGVETQY

V gene: TRBV4-3
J gene: TRBJ2-3
CDR3 protein: ASSQEGATSGPTDTQY

V gene: TRBV5-1
J gene: TRBJ1-5
CDR3 protein: ASSLAGNQPQH

V gene: TRBV29-1
J gene: TRBJ1-2
CDR3 protein: SVAPRQEGSYGYT

V gene: TRBV24-1
J gene: TRBJ2-1
CDR3 protein: ATSDRTSGIGNEQF

V gene: TRBV12-3/TRBV12-4
J gene: TRBJ1-2
CDR3 protein: ASSSQSPRGGYT

V gene: TRBV10-2
J gene: TRBJ2-1
CDR3 protein: ASSERWNEQF

V gene: TRBV7-2
J gene: TRBJ2-3
CDR3 protein: ASRLRTSPGDTQY

V gene: TRBV12-3/TRBV12-4
J gene: TRBJ1-5
CDR3 protein: ASSFLAENQPQH

V gene: TRBV3-1
J gene: TRBJ2-1
CDR3 protein: ASSPWGSGMYNEQF

V gene: TRBV7-2
J gene: TRBJ2-3
CDR3 protein: ASMDGFTDTQY

V gene: TRBV29-1
J gene: TRBJ2-3
CDR3 protein: SVEAGSTDTQY

V gene: TRBV6-1
J gene: TRBJ1-6
CDR3 protein: ASSGRPGQNNSPLH

V gene: TRBV18
J gene: TRBJ1-1
CDR3 protein: ASSPPREPYTEAF

V gene: TRBV29-1
J gene: TRBJ2-7
CDR3 protein: SVEGHRSSSYEQY

V gene: TRBV27
J gene: TRBJ1-2
CDR3 protein: ASSLGGRERGSGYT

V gene: TRBV7-2
J gene: TRBJ2-1
CDR3 protein: ASSSGLASYNEQF

V gene: TRBV19
J gene: TRBJ2-5
CDR3 protein: ASSIGLLLETQETQY

V gene: TRBV5-1
J gene: TRBJ1-2
CDR3 protein: ASSLDGRSGYT